This T cell receptor (beta chain) came from a study of T cell clonotyping in hematopoietic cell transplantation. This clone was detected only once. Clones were sequenced by immunoSEQ multiplex PCR, and TCRdb holds only the in-frame ones, with some missing. The sample includes under 20,000 clones, 86% of them seen just once. This CDR3 region has 16 residues. Trimming cost V 4 bases and J 5 bases; bases outside gene matches: 9. CDR1 and CDR2 from the germline V gene are SGHRS and YFSETQ. Time point indicated: recipient sample about 28 days before transplant, after cytoreduction. V and J are TRBV5-1 and TRBJ1-2; 12 bases are a match to TRBD1. The receptor was isolated from a man in his fifties or sixties with acute myeloid leukemia. Some clones in this sample may be carry-over from other donors' samples. The sample was peripheral blood mononuclear cells, taken before stem cell transplant. CDR3 loop: CASSGTGTGGSYGYTF. CDR3 coding DNA: TGCGCCAGCAGCGGAACCGGGACAGGGGGCAGTTATGGCTACACCTTC.